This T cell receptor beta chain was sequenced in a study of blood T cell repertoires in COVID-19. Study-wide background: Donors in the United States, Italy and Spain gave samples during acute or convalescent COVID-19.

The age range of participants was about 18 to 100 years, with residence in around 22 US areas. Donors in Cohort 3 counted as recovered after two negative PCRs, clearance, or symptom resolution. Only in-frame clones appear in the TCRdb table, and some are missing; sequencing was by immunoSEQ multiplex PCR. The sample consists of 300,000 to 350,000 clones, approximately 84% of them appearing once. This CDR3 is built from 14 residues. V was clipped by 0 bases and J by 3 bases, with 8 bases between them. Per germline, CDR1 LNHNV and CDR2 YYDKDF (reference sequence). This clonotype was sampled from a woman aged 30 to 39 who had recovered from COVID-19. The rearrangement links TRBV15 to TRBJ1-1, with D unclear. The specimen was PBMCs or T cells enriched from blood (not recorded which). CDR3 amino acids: CATSREGGDTEAFF. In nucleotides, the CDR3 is TGTGCCACCAGCAGAGAAGGCGGAGACACTGAAGCTTTCTTT.